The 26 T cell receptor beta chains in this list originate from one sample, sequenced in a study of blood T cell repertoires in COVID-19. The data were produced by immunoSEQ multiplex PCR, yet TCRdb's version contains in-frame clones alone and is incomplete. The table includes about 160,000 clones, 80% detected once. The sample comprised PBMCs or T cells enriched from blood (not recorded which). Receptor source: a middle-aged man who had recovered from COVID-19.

CDR3 region: CASINDRDKAFF. CDR3 DNA sequence: TGTGCCAGCATTAACGACAGGGACAAAGCTTTCTTT. The chain uses TRBV2 and TRBJ1-1; TRBD1 matches at 7 bases. The V and J ends lost 7 bases and 9 bases, in that order; junction bases with no gene match: 8. The length of the CDR3 is 12 residues. Germline CDR1 reads SNHLY; CDR2 reads FYNNEI.

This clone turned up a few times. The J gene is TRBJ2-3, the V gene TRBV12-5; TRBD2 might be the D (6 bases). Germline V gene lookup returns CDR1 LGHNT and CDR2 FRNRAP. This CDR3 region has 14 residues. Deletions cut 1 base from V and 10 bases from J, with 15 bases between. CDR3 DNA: TGTGCTAGTGGTTTGGATGGAGGGGCCATCGCGCAGTATTTT. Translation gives CASGLDGGAIAQYF.

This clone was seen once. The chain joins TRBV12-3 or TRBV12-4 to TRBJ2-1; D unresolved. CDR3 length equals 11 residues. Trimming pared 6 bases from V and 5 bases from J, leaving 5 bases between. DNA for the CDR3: TGTGCCAGCAGCCGTAACAATGAGCAGTTCTTC. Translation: CASSRNNEQFF.

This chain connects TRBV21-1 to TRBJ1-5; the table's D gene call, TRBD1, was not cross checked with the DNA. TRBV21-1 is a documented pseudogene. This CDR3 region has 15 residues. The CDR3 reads CASSPNTGDNQPQHF. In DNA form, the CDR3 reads TGTGCCAGCAGTCCCAATACAGGGGACAATCAGCCCCAGCATTTT.

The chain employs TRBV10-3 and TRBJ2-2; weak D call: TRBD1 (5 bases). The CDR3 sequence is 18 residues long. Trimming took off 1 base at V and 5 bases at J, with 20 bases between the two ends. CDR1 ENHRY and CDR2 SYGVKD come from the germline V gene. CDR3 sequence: CAISEFLTVGRDTGELFF. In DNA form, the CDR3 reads TGTGCCATCAGTGAGTTTCTGACGGTGGGGCGCGATACCGGGGAGCTGTTTTTT.

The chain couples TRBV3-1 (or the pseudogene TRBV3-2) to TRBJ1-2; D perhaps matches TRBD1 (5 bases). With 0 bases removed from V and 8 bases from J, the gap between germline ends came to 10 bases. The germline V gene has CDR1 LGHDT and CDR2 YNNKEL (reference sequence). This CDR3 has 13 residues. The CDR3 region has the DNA TGTGCCAGCAGCCAAGACGGAGGGGAAGGCTACACCTTC. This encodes CASSQDGGEGYTF.

The CDR3 region is CASSSRNPLRRQPQHF. CDR3 DNA: TGTGCCAGCAGTTCTAGGAACCCCCTCCGGCGTCAGCCCCAGCATTTT. This rearrangement joins TRBV27 to TRBJ1-5; D not certain. V was trimmed by 4 bases and J by 6 bases, leaving 19 bases between them. The CDR3 has 16 amino acids. The V gene's germline CDR1 is MNHEY and CDR2 SMNVEV (reference sequence).

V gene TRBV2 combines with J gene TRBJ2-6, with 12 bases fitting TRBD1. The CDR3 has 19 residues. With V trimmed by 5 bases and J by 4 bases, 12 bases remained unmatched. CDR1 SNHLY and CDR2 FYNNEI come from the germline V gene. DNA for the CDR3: TGTGCCAGCAGTCCCCCCGGGACAGGGGGCGCTCCCGGGGCCAACGTCCTGACTTTC. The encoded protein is CASSPPGTGGAPGANVLTF.

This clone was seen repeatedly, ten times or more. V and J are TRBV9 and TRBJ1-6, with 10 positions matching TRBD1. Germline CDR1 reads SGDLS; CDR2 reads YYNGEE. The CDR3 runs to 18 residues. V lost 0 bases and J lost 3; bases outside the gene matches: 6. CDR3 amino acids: CASSVDEDRGIYNSPLHF. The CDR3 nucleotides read TGTGCCAGCAGCGTAGATGAGGACAGGGGGATCTATAATTCACCCCTCCACTTT.

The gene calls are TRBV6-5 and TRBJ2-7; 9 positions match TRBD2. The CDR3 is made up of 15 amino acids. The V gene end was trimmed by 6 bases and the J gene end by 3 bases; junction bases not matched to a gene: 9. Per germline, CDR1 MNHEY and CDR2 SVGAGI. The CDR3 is CASSPSGGLLYEQYV. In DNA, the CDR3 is TGTGCCAGCAGCCCCAGCGGGGGGCTCCTCTACGAGCAGTACGTC.

CDR3 DNA: TGTGCCAGCAGCCAAGATACAGCAACCGAGACCCAGTACTTC. Translation: CASSQDTATETQYF. This chain connects TRBV4-2 to TRBJ2-5; D is unresolved. The germline V and J ends were trimmed by 0 bases and 5 bases, with 10 bases remaining between them. The CDR3 consists of 14 residues. The germline V gene has CDR1 LGHNA and CDR2 YNFKEQ.

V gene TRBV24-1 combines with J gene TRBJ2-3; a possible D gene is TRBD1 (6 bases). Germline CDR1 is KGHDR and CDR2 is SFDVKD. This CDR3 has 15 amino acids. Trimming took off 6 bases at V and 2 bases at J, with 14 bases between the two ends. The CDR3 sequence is CATSLTGHITDTQYF. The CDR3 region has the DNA TGTGCCACCAGTTTGACAGGACACATCACAGATACGCAGTATTTT.

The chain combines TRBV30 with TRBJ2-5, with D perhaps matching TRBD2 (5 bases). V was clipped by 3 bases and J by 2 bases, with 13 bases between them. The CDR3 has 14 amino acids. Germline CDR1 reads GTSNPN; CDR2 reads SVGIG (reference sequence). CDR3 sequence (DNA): TGTGCCTGGAGCGTCACAGAGGGTCAAGAGACCCAGTACTTC. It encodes CAWSVTEGQETQYF.

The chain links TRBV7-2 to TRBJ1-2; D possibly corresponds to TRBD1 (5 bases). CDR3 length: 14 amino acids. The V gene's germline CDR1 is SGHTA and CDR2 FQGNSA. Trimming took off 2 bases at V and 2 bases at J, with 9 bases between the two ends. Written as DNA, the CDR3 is TGTGCCAGCAGCTTAAGTGGGGGGAACTATGGCTACACCTTC. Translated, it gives CASSLSGGNYGYTF.

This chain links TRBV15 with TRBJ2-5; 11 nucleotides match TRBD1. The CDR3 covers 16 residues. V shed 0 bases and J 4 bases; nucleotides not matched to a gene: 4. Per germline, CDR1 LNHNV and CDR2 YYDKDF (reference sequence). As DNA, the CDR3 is TGTGCCACCAGCAGAGATGGGACAGGGGGTATAGAGACCCAGTACTTC. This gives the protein CATSRDGTGGIETQYF.

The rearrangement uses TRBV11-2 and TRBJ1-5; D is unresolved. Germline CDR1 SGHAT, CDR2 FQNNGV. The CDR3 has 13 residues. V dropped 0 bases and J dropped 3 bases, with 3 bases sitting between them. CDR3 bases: TGTGCCAGCAGCTTAGAGGCCAATCAGCCCCAGCATTTT. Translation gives CASSLEANQPQHF.

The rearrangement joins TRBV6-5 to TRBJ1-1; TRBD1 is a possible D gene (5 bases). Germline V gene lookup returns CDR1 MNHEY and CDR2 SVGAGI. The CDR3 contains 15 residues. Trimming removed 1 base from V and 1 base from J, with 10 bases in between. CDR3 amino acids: CASSYWRDGNTEAFF. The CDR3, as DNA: TGTGCCAGCAGTTACTGGAGGGACGGGAACACTGAAGCTTTCTTT.

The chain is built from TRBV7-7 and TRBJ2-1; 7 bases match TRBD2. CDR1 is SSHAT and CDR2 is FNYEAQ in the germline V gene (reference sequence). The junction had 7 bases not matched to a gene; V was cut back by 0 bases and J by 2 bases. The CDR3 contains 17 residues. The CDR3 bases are TGTGCCAGCAGCTTAGCTTCTGGGCGGGGGACCTACAATGAGCAGTTCTTC. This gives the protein CASSLASGRGTYNEQFF.

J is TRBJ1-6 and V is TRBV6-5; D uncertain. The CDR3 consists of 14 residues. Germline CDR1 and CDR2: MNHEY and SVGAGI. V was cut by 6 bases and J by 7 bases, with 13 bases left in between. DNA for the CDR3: TGTGCCAGCAGGCAGGTAATAGACAATTCACCCCTCCACTTT. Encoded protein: CASRQVIDNSPLHF.

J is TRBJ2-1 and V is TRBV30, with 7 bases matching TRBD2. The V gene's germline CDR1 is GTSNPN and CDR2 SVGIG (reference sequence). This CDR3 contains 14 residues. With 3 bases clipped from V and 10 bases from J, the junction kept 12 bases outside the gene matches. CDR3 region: CAWRIAGLAGEQFF. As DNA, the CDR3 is TGTGCCTGGAGGATAGCGGGTCTAGCTGGGGAGCAGTTCTTC.

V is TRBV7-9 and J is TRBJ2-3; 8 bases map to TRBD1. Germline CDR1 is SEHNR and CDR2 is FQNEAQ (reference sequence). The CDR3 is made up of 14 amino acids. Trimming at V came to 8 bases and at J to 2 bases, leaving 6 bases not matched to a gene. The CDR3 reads CASPQGAFTDTQYF. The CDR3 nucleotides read TGTGCCAGCCCCCAGGGGGCGTTCACAGATACGCAGTATTTT.

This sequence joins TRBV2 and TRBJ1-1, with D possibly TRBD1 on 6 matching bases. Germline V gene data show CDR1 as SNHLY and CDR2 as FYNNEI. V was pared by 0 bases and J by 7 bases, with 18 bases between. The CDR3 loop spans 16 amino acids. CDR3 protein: CASSEAGAVVAIEAFF. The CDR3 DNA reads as TGTGCCAGCAGTGAAGCGGGGGCAGTTGTAGCCATTGAAGCTTTCTTT.

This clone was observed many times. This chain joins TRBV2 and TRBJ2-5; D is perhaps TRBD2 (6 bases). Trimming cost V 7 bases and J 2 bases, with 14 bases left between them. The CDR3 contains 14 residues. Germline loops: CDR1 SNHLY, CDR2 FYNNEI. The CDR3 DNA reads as TGTGCCAGCAACCTGCTGGGACTTCAAGAGACCCAGTACTTC. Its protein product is CASNLLGLQETQYF.

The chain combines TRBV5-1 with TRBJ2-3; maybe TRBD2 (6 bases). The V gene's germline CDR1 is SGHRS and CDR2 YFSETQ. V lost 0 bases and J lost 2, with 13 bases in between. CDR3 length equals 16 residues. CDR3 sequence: CASSLGLAQITDTQYF. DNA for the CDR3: TGCGCCAGCAGCTTGGGGCTAGCGCAAATCACAGATACGCAGTATTTT.

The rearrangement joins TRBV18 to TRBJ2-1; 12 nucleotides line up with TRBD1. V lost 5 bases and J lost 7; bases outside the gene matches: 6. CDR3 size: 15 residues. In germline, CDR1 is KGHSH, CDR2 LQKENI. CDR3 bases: TGTGCCAGCTCATTCGGGACAGGGGGCCGGAATGAGCAGTTCTTC. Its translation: CASSFGTGGRNEQFF. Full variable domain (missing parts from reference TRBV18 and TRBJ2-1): NAGVMQNPRHLVRRRGQEARLRCSPMKGHSHVYWYRQLPEEGLKFMVYLQKENIIDESGMPKERFSAEFPKEGPSILRIQQVVRGDSAAYFCASSFGTGGRNEQFFGPGTRLTVL.

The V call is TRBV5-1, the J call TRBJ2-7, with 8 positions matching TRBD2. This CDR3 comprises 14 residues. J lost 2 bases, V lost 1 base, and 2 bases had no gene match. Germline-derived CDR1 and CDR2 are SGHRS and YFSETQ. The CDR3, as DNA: TGCGCCAGCAGCTTGCAAGCGGGGGCCTACGAGCAGTACGTC. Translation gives CASSLQAGAYEQYV.